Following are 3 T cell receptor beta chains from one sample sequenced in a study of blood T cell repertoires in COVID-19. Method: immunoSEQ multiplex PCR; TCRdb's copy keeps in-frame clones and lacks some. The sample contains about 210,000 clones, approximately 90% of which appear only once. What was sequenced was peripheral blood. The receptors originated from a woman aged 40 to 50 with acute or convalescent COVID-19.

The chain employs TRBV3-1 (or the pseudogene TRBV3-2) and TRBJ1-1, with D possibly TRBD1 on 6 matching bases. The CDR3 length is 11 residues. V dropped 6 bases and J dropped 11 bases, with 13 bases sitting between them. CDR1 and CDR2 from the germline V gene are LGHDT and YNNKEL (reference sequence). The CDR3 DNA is TGTGCCAGCAGTCAGACAGGTTTGGCTTTCTTT. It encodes CASSQTGLAFF.

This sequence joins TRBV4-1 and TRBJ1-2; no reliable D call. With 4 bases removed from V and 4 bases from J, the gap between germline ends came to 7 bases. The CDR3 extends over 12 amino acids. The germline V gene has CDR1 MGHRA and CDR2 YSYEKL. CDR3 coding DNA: TGCGCCAGCAGCCGCGTCGGCTATGGCTACACCTTC. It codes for CASSRVGYGYTF.

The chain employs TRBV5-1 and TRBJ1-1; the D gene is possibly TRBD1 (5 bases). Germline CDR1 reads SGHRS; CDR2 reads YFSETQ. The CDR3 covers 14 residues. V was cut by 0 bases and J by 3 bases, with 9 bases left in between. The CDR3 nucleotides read TGCGCCAGCAGCTTGGGCCAGGGCTACACTGAAGCTTTCTTT. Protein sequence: CASSLGQGYTEAFF.